This TCR beta chain was documented in a study of PD-1 blockade in classical Hodgkin lymphoma. Using immunoSEQ multiplex PCR, the repertoire was profiled, and TCRdb retains in-frame clones only, with some absent. This sample has roughly 100,000 clones, with roughly 91% found just once. As for time point: cycle 4 day 1 (C4D1), after five to seven weeks of nivolumab. With no exception, relapse followed autologous stem cell transplantation in all patients, and brentuximab vedotin exposure varied. Responses achieved at best were complete response, partial response or progressive disease. Per the germline V gene, CDR1 is MNHEY and CDR2 is SMNVEV (reference sequence). The ends were cut back, 4 bases at V and 3 bases at J, with 12 bases in the middle. CDR3 length: 15 residues. A note on this clone: The antigen is not known.

Study-level points and caveats: Baseline diversity was lower in partial responders and progressors than complete responders.

This TCR was sampled from a human donor with classical Hodgkin lymphoma. The chain combines TRBV27 with TRBJ2-2; D is possibly TRBD2 (5 bases). Source: peripheral blood mononuclear cells (PBMCs), taken before the fourth cycle of nivolumab. For the CDR3, the DNA is TGTGCCAGCAGTTCGAATAACGGGGACACCGGGGAGCTGTTTTTT. This encodes CASSSNNGDTGELFF.